This TCR beta chain was documented in a study of T cells expressing NK-cell markers. Background on the study: Sorted CD3+CD56+NKG2C+, CD3+CD56+NKG2C- and CD3+CD56-NKG2C+ T-cell subsets were beta-chain profiled. Study results and caveats: Topping the CD3+CD56-NKG2C+ fraction as well were these clonotypes, in several donors. 1.0-7.0% of CD8+ T cells in a handful of donors belonged to dominant NKG2C+ clonotypes.

The CDR3 spans 12 residues. Per the germline V gene, CDR1 is SQVTM and CDR2 is ANQGSEA. Turning to this clonotype: Its antigen is currently unknown.

Template switching by 5'RACE with UMIs generated the TCR beta cDNA. Each CDR3 protein gets one entry in TCRdb, which reprocessed the 5' RACE reads and gives no DNA. The data show approximately 550,000 distinct CDR3 sequences, and the top ten clones hold roughly 3.4%. The receptor was derived from a man aged 18 to 29 in good health. The chain carries TRBV29-1 and TRBJ1-2; TCRdb gives TRBD1 as the D gene, but with no DNA this cannot be confirmed. The source material was blood T cells: a sorted CD56 or NKG2C T cell subset, CD4+ or CD8+ T cells, or bulk PBMC T cells (not recorded which). The chain's CDR3 is CSVTGRNYGYTF.